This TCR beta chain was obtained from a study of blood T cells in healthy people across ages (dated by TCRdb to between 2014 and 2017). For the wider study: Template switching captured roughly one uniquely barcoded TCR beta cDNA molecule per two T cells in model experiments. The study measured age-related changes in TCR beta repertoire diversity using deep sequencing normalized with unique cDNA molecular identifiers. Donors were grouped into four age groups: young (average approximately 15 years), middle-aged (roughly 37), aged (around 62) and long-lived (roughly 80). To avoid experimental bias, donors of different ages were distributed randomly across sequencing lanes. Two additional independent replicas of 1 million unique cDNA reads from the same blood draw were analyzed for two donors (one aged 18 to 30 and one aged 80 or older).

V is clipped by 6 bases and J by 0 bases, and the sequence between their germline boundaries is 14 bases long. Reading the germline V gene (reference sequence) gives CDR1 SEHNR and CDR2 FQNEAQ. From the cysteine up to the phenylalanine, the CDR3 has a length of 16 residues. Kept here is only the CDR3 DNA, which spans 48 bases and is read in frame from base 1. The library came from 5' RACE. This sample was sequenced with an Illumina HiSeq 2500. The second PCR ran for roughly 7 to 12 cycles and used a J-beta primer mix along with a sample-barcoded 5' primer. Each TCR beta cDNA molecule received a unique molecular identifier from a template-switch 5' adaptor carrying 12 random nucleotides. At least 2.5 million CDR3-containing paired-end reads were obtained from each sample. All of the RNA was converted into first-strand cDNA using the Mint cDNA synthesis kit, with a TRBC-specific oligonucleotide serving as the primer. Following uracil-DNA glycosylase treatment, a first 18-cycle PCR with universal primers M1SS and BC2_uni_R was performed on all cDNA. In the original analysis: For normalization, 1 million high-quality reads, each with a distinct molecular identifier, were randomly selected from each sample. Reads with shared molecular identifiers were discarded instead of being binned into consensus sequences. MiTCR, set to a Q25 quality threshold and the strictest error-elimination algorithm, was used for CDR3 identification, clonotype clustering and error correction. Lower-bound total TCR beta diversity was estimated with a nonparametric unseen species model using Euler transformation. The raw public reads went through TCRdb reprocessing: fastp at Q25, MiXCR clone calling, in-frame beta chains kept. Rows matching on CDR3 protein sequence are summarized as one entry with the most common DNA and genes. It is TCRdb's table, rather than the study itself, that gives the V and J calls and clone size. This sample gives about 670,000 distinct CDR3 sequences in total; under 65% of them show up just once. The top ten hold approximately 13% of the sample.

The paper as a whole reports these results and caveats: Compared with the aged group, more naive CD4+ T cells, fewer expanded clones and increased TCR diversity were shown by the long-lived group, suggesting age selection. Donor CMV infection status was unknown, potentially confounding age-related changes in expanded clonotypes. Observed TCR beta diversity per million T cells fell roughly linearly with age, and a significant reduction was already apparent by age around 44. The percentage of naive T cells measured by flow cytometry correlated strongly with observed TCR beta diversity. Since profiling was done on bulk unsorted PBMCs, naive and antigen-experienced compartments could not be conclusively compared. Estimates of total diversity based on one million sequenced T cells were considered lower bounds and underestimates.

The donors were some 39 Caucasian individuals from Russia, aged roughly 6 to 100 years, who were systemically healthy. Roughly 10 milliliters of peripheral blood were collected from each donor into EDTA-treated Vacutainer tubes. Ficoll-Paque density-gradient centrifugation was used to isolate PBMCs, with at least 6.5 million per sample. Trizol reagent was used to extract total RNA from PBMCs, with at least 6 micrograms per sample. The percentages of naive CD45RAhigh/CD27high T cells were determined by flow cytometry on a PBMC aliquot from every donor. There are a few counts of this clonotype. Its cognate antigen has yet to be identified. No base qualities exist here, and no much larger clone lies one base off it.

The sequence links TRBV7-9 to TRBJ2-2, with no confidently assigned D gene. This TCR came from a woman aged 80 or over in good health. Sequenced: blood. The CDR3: CASSILSGSNTGELFF. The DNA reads TGTGCCAGCAGTATCTTATCTGGGTCGAACACCGGGGAGCTGTTTTTT.